Listed below are T cell receptor beta chains from one sample, sequenced in a study of cytomegalovirus exposure and HLA in healthy donors. Clones were sequenced by immunoSEQ multiplex PCR, and TCRdb holds only the in-frame ones, with some missing. The table records about 72,000 clones, 70% to 90% of them present only once. Source material: PBMCs. Receptors originate from a human donor in good health. Both conserved end residues are trimmed from each CDR3.

v_call cdr3_aa
TRBV21-1 ASSKTPRTSTDTQY
TRBV19 ASSLLGPKGNQPQH
TRBV12-2 ASRLVHDSNAKDTQY
TRBV10-3 AISESTPGFIQGGNQPQH
TRBV4-1 ASSQDPRGGGVPYNEQF
TRBV11-1 ASSLDRTERYT
TRBV14 ASSQGQGKYGEKLF
TRBV7-9 SSSLDSGGLNTGELF
TRBV5-1 ASSLPRQSYEQY
TRBV7-2 ASSLGQGVGEKLF
TRBV5-4 ASSFMGRETEAF
TRBV9 ASSVASPGSTGELF
TRBV9 ASSSGIRGFGYT
TRBV7-9 ASALGGEQF
TRBV5-4 ASSWDRGGPEAF
TRBV5-1 ASSLTGGRTDTQY
TRBV9 ASSVTGKGAF
TRBV27 ASSQAGRGSPLH
TRBV13 ASSPQGTGSYNEQF
TRBV5-5 ASSIGTSRDTQY
TRBV5-1 ASSLGGFPDTQY
TRBV28 ASSFTSGGADTQY
TRBV5-1 ASGLAGGADTQY
TRBV25-1 ASSERNGGNTIY
TRBV18 ASSGTGGANTEAF
TRBV7-8 ASSLAVTGVSPLH
TRBV2 ASSLTGVTGELF
TRBV2 ASSEKTTGAGANVLT
TRBV6-6 ASSYATGTGGQPQH